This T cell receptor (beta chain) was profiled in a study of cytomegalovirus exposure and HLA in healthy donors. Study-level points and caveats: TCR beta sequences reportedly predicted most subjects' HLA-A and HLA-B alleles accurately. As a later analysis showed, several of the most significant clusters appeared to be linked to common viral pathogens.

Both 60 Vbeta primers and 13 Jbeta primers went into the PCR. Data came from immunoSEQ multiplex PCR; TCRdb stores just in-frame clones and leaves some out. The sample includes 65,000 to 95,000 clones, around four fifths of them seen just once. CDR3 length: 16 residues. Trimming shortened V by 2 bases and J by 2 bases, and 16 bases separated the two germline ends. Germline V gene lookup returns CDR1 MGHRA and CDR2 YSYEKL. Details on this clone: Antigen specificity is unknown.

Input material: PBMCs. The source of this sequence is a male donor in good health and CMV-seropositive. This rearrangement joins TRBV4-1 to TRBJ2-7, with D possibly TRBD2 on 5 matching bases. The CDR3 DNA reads TGCGCCAGCAGCCAAAAGGGCCGGACTGCCGCCTACGAGCAGTACTTC. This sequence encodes CASSQKGRTAAYEQYF.